This TCR beta chain was retrieved from a study of T-cell memory formation after mild COVID-19. Trimming shortened V by 0 bases and J by 3 bases, and 12 bases separated the two germline ends. This CDR3 is built from 16 residues. Looked up from germline, CDR1 is MGHRA and CDR2 is YSYEKL. TCRdb analysed the 5' RACE reads with MiXCR anew, one entry per CDR3 protein. The profile covers 95,000 to 120,000 distinct CDR3 sequences, with 20% to 25% appearing a single time and about 38% taken by the ten largest. This TCR was recovered from a young man who had mild COVID-19 (a few samples of this study predate the infection). Cell type and time point are not known. Sequenced sample: PBMCs or a T cell subset sorted from them (not recorded which). The chain combines TRBV4-1 with TRBJ2-1, with D possibly being TRBD1 (6 bases). The CDR3 spells CASSQEVGDIYNEQFF. The DNA for the CDR3 is TGCGCCAGCAGCCAAGAGGTCGGGGACATCTACAATGAGCAGTTCTTC.